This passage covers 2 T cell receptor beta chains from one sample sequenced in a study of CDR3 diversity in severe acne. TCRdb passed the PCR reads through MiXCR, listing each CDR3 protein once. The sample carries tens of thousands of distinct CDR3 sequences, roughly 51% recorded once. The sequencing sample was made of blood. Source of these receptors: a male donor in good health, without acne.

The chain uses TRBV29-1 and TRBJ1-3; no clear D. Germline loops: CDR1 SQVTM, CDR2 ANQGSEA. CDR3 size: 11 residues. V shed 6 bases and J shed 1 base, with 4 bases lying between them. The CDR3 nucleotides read TGCAGCGTCGATTCTGGAAACACCATATATTTT. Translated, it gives CSVDSGNTIYF.

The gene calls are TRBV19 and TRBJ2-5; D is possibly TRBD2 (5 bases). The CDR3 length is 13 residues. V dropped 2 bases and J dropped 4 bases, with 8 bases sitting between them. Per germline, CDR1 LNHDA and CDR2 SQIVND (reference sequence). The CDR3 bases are TGTGCCAGTAGTATATGGGCGGGAGAGACCCAGTACTTC. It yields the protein CASSIWAGETQYF.